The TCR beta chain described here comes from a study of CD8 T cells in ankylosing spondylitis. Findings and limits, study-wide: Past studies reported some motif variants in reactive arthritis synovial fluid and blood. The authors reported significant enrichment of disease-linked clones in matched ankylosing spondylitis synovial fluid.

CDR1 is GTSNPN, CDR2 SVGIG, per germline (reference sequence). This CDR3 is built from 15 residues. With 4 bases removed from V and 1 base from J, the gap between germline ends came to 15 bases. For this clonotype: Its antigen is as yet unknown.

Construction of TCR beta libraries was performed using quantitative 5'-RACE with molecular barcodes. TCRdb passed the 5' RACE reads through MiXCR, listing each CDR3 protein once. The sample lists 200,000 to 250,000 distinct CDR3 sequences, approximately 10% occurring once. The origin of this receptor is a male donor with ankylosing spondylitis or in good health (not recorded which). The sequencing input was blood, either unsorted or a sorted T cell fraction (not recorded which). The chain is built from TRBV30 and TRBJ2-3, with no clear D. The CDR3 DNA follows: TGTGCCTGGAATCTAGGCCAGTCTGGCACAGATACGCAGTATTTT. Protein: CAWNLGQSGTDTQYF.